The present entry profiles one T cell receptor beta chain with its context. Its specificity is not known. The trim removed 6 bases at V and 4 bases at J, leaving 9 bases unmatched. CDR3 length equals 15 residues. Per the germline V gene, CDR1 is MDHEN and CDR2 is SYDVKM. Produced via immunoSEQ multiplex PCR; TCRdb's table is partial and in-frame only. This sample has about 12,000 clones, with roughly 1.9% found just once. A marrow graft followed busulfan-fludarabine conditioning, with cyclophosphamide on days +3 and +4. This record comes from a study of T cells after posttransplantation cyclophosphamide. General observations from the study: Skin or GI-infiltrating T cells shared few TRB sequences with blood.

The source material was PBMCs, sampled after allogeneic stem cell transplant with posttransplant cyclophosphamide. The receptor comes from a male patient aged 25-45 years who received an allogeneic stem cell transplant from a related donor, was CMV-positive, and had no GVHD. Some T cells may have originated in the graft donor. The chain couples TRBV28 to TRBJ2-7, with 10 bases lining up with TRBD2. CDR3 protein: CASSLTSGNLYEQYF. The CDR3, as DNA: TGTGCCAGCAGCCTAACTAGCGGGAACCTTTACGAGCAGTACTTC.